This T cell receptor (beta chain) was profiled in a study of blood T cell repertoires in COVID-19. Study-level background: The United States, Italy and Spain were the sources of the acute and convalescent COVID-19 samples. T cells, B-cell-depleted T cells, or PBMCs provided the cDNA or gDNA that served as material.

V was clipped by 0 bases and J by 0 bases, with 17 bases between them. The CDR3 length is 18 residues. Authors' processing steps: Estimation of nucleated cell counts relied on the amplification of reference gene primers. Sequencing used immunoSEQ multiplex PCR; TCRdb keeps in-frame clones, though not all of them. The V and J calls and the clone size are those of that table, but D and trimming were determined from the DNA. The table has 95,000 to 110,000 clones, roughly 82% seen once. The sequenced sample was peripheral blood. The V and J genes are TRBV23-1 and TRBJ1-2; D unclear. TRBV23-1 is an ORF; its function is uncertain. The sequence was obtained from a man in his sixties with acute or convalescent COVID-19. CDR3 protein: CASSQSPRQPGPNYGYTF. DNA of the CDR3: TGCGCCAGCAGTCAATCGCCCAGGCAACCCGGCCCTAACTATGGCTACACCTTC.